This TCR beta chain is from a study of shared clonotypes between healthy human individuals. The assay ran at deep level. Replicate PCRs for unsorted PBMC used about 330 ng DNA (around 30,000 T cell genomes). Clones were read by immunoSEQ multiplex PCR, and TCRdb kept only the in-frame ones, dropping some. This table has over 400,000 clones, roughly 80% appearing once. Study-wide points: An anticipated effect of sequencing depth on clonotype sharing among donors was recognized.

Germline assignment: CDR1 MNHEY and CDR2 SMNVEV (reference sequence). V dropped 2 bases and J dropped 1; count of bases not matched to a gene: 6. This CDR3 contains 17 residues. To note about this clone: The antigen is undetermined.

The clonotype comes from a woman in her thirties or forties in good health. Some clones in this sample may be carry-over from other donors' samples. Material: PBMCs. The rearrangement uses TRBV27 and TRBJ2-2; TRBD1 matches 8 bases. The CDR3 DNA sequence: TGTGCCAGCAGTTTAATTTACGGGACAGGGAACACCGGGGAGCTGTTTTTT. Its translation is CASSLIYGTGNTGELFF.